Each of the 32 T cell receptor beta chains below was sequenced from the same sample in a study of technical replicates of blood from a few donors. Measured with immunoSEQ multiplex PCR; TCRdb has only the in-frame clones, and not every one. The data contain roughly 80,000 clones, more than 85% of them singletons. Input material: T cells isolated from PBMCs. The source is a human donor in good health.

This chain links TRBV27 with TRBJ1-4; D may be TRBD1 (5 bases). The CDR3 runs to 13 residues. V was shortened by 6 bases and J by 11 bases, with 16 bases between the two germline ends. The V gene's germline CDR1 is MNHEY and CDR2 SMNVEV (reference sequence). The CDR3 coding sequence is TGTGCCAGCAGACTACCAGGGACTTCGAAACTGTTTTTT. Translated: CASRLPGTSKLFF. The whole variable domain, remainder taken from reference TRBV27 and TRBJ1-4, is EAQVTQNPRYLITVTGKKLTVTCSQNMNHEYMSWYRQDPGLGLRQIYYSMNVEVTDKGDVPEGYKVSRKEKRNFPLILESPSPNQTSLYFCASRLPGTSKLFFGSGTQLSVL.

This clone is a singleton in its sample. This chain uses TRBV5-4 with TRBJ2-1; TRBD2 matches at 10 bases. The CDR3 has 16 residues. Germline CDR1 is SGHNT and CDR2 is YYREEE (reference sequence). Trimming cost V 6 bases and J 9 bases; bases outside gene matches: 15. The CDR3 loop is CASTGGASGRLGEQFF. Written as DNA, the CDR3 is TGTGCCAGCACCGGTGGGGCTAGCGGGAGATTGGGTGAGCAGTTCTTC.

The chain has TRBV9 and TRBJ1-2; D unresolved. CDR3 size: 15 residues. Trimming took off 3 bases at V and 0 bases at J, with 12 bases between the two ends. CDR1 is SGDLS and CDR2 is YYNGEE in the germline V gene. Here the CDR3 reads CASSGYSASNYGYTF. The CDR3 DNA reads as TGTGCCAGCAGCGGATACAGTGCGTCTAACTATGGCTACACCTTC.

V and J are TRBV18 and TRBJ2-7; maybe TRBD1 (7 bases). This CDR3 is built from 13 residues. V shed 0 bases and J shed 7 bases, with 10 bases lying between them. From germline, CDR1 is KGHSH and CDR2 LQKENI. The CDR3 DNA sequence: TGTGCCAGCTCACCACCCAGGGGGAGGGAGCAGTACTTC. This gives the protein CASSPPRGREQYF. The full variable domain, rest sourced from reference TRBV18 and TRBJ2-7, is NAGVMQNPRHLVRRRGQEARLRCSPMKGHSHVYWYRQLPEEGLKFMVYLQKENIIDESGMPKERFSAEFPKEGPSILRIQQVVRGDSAAYFCASSPPRGREQYFGPGTRLTVT.

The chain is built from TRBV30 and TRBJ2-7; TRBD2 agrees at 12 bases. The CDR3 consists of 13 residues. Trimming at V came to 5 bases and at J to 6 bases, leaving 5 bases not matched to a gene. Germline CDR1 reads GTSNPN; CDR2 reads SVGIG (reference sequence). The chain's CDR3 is CAWGGLAGFEQYF. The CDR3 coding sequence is TGTGCCTGGGGTGGACTAGCGGGATTCGAGCAGTACTTC.

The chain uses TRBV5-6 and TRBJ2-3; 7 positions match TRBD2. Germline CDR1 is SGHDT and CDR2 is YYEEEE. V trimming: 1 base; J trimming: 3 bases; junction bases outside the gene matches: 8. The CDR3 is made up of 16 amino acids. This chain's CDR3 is CASSLSRREFTDTQYF. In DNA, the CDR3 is TGTGCCAGCAGCTTGAGCCGGCGGGAGTTTACAGATACGCAGTATTTT.

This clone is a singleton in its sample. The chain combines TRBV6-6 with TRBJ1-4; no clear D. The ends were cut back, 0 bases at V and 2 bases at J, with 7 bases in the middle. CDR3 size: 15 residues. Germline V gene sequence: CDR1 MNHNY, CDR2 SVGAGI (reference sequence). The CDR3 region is CASSYSRTTNEKLFF. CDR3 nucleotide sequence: TGTGCCAGCAGTTACTCGAGGACTACTAATGAAAAACTGTTTTTT.

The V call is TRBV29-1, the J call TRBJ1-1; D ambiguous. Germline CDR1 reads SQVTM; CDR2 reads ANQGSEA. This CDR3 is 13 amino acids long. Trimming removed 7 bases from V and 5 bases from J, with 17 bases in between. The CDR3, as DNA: TGCAGCGCCCTAGGTGGCGGTAGGACTGAAGCTTTCTTT. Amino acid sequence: CSALGGGRTEAFF.

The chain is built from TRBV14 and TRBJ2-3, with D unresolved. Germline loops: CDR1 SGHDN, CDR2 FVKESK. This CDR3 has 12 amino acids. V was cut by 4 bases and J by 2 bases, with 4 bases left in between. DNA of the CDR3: TGTGCCAGCAGCCCGTACACAGATACGCAGTATTTT. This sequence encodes CASSPYTDTQYF.

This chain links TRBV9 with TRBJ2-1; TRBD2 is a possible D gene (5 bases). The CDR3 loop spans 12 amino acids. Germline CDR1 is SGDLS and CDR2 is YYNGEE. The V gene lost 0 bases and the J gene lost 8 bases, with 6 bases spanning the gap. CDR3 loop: CASSVGTYEQFF. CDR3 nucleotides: TGTGCCAGCAGCGTAGGGACTTATGAGCAGTTCTTC.

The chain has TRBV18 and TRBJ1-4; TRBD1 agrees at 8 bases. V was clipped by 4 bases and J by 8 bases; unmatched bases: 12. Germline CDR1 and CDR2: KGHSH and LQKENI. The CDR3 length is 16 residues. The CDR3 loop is CASSLSGGWIGEKLFF. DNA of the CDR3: TGTGCCAGCTCACTGTCAGGGGGCTGGATAGGAGAAAAACTGTTTTTT.

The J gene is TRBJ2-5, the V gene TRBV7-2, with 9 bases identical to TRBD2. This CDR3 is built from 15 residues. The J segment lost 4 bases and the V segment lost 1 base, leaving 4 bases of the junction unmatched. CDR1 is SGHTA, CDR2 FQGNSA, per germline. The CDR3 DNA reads TGTGCCAGCAGCTTAGAAGGCGGGAGGGCAGAGACCCAGTACTTC. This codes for CASSLEGGRAETQYF.

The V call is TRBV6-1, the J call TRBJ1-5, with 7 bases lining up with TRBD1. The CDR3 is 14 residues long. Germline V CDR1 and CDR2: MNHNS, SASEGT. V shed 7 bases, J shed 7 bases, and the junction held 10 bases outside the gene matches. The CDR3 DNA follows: TGTGCCAGCACCCCAGACAGGGTCTTACAGCCCCAGCATTTT. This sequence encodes CASTPDRVLQPQHF.

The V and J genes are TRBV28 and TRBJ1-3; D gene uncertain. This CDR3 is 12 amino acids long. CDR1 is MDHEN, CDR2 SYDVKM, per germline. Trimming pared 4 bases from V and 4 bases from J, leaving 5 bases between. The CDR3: CASSSGGNTIYF. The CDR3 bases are TGTGCCAGCAGTTCCGGGGGAAACACCATATATTTT.

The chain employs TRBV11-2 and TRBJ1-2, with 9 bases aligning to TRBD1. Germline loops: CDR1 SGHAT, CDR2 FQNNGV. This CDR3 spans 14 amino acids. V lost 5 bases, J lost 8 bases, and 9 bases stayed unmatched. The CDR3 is CASSPGQGSDGYTF. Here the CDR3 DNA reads TGTGCCAGCAGCCCGGGACAGGGCAGCGACGGCTACACCTTC. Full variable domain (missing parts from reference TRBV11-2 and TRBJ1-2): EAGVAQSPRYKIIEKRQSVAFWCNPISGHATLYWYQQILGQGPKLLIQFQNNGVVDDSQLPKDRFSAERLKGVDSTLKIQPAKLEDSAVYLCASSPGQGSDGYTFGSGTRLTVV.

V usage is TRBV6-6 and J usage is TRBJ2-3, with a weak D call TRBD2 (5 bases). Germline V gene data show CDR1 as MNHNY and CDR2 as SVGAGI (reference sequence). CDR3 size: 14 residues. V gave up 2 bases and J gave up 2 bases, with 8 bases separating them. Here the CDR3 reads CASSYRGNTDTQYF. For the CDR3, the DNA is TGTGCCAGCAGTTACCGAGGGAACACAGATACGCAGTATTTT.

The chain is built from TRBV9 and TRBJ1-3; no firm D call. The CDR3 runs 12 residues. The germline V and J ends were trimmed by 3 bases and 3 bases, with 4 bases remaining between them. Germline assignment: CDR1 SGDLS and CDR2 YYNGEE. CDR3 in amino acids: CASSGGGNTIYF. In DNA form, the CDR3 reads TGTGCCAGCAGCGGAGGTGGAAACACCATATATTTT.

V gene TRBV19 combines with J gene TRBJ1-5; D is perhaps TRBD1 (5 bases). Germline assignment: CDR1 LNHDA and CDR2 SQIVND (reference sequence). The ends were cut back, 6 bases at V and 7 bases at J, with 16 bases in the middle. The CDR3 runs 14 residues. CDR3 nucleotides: TGTGCCAGTAGGGTTGGAGGGGATCGGCAGCCCCAGCATTTT. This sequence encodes CASRVGGDRQPQHF.

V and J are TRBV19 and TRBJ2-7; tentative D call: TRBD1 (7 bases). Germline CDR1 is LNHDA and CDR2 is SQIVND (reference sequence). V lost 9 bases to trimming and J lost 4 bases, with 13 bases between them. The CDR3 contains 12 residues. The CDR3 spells CASRDSGYEQYF. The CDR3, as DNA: TGTGCCAGCAGGGACAGCGGGTACGAGCAGTACTTC.

Here the CDR3 reads CASSPGLDNSYEQYF. As DNA, the CDR3 is TGCGCCAGCAGCCCGGGACTAGACAACTCCTACGAGCAGTACTTC. The chain has TRBV4-3 and TRBJ2-7; 8 bases agree with TRBD2. V was clipped by 4 bases and J by 0 bases; unmatched bases: 5. The V gene's germline CDR1 is LGHNA and CDR2 YSLEER. CDR3 length: 15 residues.

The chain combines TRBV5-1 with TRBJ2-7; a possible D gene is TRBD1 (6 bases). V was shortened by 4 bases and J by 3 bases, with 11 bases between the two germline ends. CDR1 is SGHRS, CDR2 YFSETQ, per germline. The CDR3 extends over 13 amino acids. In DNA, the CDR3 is TGCGCCAGCAGCACTGGACAGAGCTACGAGCAGTACTTC. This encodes CASSTGQSYEQYF. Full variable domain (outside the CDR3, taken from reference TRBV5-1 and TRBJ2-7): KAGVTQTPRYLIKTRGQQVTLSCSPISGHRSVSWYQQTPGQGLQFLFEYFSETQRNKGNFPGRFSGRQFSNSRSEMNVSTLELGDSALYLCASSTGQSYEQYFGPGTRLTVT.

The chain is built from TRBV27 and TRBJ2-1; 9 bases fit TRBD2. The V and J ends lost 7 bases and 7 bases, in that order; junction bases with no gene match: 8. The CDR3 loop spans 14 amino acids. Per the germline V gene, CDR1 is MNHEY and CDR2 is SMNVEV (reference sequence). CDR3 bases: TGTGCCAGCACCCCCCCGAGCGGGAGGAATGAGCAGTTCTTC. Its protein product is CASTPPSGRNEQFF.

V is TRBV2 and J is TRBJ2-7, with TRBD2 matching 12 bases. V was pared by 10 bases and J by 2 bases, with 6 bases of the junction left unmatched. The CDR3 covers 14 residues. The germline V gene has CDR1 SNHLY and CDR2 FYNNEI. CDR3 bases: TGTGCCATCCCGACTAGCGGGAGCCCCTACGAGCAGTACTTC. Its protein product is CAIPTSGSPYEQYF.

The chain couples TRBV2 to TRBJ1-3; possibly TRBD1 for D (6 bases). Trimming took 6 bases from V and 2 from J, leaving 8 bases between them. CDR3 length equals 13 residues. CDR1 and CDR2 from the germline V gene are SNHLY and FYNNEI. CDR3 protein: CASRSGAGNTIYF. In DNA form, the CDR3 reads TGTGCCAGCAGATCAGGGGCTGGAAACACCATATATTTT.

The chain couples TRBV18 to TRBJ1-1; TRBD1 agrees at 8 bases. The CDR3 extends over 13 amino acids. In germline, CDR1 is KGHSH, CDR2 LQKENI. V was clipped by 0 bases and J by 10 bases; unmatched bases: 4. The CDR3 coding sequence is TGTGCCAGCTCACCACCGGCACAGGGGGTAGCTTTCTTT. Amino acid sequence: CASSPPAQGVAFF.

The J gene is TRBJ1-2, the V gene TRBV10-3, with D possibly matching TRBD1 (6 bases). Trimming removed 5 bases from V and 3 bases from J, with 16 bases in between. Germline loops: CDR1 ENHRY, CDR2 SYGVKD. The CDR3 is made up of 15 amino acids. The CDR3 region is CAISTGKEVYYGYTF. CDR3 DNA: TGTGCCATCAGTACAGGGAAGGAGGTGTACTATGGCTACACCTTC.

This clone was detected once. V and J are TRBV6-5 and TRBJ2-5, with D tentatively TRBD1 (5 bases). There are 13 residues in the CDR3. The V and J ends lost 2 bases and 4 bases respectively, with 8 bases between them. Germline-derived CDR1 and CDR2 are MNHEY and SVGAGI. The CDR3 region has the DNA TGTGCCAGCAGTTACGCAGGGTTAGAGACCCAGTACTTC. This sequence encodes CASSYAGLETQYF.

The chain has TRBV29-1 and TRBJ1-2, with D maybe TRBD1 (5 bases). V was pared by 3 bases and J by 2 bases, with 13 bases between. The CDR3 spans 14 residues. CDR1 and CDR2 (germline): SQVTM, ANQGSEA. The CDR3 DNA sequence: TGCAGCGTTGAGGGGGGAGGCGGGAACTATGGCTACACCTTC. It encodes CSVEGGGGNYGYTF.

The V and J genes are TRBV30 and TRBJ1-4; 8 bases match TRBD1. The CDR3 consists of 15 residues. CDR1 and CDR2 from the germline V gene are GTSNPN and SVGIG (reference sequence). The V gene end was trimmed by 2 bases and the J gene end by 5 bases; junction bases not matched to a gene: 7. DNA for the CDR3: TGTGCCTGGAGTAGGAGGGGACAGGTGAATGAAAAACTGTTTTTT. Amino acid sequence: CAWSRRGQVNEKLFF.

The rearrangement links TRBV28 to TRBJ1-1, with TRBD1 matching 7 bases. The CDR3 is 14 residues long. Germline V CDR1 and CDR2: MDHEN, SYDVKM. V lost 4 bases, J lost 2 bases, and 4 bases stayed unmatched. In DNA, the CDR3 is TGTGCCAGCAGTTCAGGACAGGAAAACACTGAAGCTTTCTTT. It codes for CASSSGQENTEAFF.

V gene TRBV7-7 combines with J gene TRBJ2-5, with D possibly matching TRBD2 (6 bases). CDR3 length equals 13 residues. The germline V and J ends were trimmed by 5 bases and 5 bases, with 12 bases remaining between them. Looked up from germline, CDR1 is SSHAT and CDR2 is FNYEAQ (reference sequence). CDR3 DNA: TGTGCCAGCAGCCAGACTAGTTGGGAGACCCAGTACTTC. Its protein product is CASSQTSWETQYF.

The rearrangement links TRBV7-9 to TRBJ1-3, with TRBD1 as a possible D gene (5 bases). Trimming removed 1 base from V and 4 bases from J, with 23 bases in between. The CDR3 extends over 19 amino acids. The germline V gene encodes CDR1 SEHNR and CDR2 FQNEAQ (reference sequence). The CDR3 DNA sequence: TGTGCCAGCAGCTTAGAAATAACGAACAGGCGGCCGAGAGGAAACACCATATATTTT. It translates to CASSLEITNRRPRGNTIYF. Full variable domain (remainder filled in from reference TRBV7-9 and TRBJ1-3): DTGVSQNPRHKITKRGQNVTFRCDPISEHNRLYWYRQTLGQGPEFLTYFQNEAQLEKSRLLSDRFSAERPKGSFSTLEIQRTEQGDSAMYLCASSLEITNRRPRGNTIYFGEGSWLTVV.